This T cell receptor (beta chain) came from a study of blood T cell repertoires in COVID-19. The wider study: PBMCs, B-cell-depleted T cells, or T cells provided the cDNA or gDNA that made up the material.

TCRdb keeps only in-frame clones here, not all; method: immunoSEQ multiplex PCR. The table shows roughly 150,000 clones, with just under 85% occurring only once. CDR1 and CDR2 (germline): KGHSH, LQKENI. The CDR3 has 15 residues. Trimming removed 2 bases from V and 6 bases from J, with 16 bases in between. Sequencing input: peripheral blood. This TCR was recovered from a woman of 80 years or more with COVID-19, enrolled during active disease. The chain uses TRBV18 and TRBJ2-5; D is uncertain. The chain's CDR3 is CASSPLGSVQQTQYF. CDR3 nucleotides: TGTGCCAGCTCACCATTGGGCAGTGTACAACAGACCCAGTACTTC.